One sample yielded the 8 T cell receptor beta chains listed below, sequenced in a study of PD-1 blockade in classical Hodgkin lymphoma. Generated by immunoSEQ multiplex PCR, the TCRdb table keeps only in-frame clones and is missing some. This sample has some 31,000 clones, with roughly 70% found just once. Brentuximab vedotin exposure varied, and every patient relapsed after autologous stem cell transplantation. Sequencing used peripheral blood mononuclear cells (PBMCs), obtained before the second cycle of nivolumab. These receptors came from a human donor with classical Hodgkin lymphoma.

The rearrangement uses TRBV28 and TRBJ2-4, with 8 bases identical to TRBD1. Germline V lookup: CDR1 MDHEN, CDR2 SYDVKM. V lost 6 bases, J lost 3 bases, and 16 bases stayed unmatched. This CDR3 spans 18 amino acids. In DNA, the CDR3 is TGTGCCAGCAGAATAAAACCGGGACAGGCGACCTTCAAAAACATTCAGTACTTC. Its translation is CASRIKPGQATFKNIQYF. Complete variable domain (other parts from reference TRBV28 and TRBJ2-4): DVKVTQSSRYLVKRTGEKVFLECVQDMDHENMFWYRQDPGLGLRLIYFSYDVKMKEKGDIPEGYSVSREKKERFSLILESASTNQTSMYLCASRIKPGQATFKNIQYFGAGTRLSVL.

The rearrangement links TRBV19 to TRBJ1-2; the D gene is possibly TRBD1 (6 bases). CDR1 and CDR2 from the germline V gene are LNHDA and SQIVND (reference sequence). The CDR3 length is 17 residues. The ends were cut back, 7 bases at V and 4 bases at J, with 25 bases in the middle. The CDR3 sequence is CASTERGGASWSYGYTF. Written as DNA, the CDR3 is TGTGCCAGTACCGAGAGAGGGGGGGCGTCTTGGAGCTATGGCTACACCTTC.

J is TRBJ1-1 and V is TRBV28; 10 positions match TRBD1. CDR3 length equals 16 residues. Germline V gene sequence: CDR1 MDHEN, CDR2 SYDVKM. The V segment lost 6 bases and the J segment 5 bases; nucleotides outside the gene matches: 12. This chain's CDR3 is CASSPGTGAVGTEAFF. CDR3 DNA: TGTGCCAGCAGCCCTGGGACAGGGGCGGTGGGTACTGAAGCTTTCTTT. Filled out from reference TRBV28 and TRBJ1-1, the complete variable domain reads DVKVTQSSRYLVKRTGEKVFLECVQDMDHENMFWYRQDPGLGLRLIYFSYDVKMKEKGDIPEGYSVSREKKERFSLILESASTNQTSMYLCASSPGTGAVGTEAFFGQGTRLTVV.

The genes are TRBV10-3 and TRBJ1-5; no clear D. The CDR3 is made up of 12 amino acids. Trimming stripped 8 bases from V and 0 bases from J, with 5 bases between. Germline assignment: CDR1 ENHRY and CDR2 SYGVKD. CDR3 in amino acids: CAIGDSNQPQHF. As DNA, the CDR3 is TGTGCCATCGGGGATAGCAATCAGCCCCAGCATTTT.

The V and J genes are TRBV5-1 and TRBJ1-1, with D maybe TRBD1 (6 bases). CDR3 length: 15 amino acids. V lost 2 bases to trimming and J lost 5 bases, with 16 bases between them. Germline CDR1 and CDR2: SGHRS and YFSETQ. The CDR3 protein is CASSFRQGPSTEAFF. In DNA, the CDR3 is TGCGCCAGCAGCTTTAGGCAGGGGCCGAGTACTGAAGCTTTCTTT. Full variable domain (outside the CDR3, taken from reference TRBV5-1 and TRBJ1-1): KAGVTQTPRYLIKTRGQQVTLSCSPISGHRSVSWYQQTPGQGLQFLFEYFSETQRNKGNFPGRFSGRQFSNSRSEMNVSTLELGDSALYLCASSFRQGPSTEAFFGQGTRLTVV.

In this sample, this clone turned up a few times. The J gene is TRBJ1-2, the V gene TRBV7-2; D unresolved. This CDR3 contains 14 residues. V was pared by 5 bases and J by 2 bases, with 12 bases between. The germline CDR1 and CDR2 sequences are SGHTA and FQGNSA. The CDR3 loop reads CASSPVSPNYGYTF. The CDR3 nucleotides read TGTGCCAGCAGCCCCGTGAGTCCGAACTATGGCTACACCTTC.

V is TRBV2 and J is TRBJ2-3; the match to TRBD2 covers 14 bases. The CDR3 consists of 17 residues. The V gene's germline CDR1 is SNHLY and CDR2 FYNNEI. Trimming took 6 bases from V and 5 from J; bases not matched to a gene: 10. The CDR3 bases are TGTGCCAGCAGAAAAGAAGGGACTAGCGGGGGAATAGATACGCAGTATTTT. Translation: CASRKEGTSGGIDTQYF.

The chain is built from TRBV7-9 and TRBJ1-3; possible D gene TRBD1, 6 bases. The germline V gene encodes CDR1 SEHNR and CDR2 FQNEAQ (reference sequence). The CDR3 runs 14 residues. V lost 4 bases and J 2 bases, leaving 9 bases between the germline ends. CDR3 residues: CASSSGATGNTIYF. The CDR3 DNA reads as TGTGCCAGCAGCTCAGGGGCTACTGGAAACACCATATATTTT.